This TCR beta chain is from a study of T cells after yellow fever vaccination. Across the study: Some fractions had low cell numbers, and these were prepared with SMART-Seq v4 Ultra Low Input. General study results and limits: A weaker but faster secondary response was observed, peaking on day 5 versus 15. The booster saw the reappearance of most primary-vaccination clones (around 96% CD4, 88% CD8).

The germline CDR1 and CDR2 sequences are SGHAT and FQDESV (reference sequence). This CDR3 comprises 13 residues. V lost 4 bases and J lost 3, with 9 bases in between. Notes on this clonotype: The antigen is undetermined.

TCRdb reprocessed the 5' RACE reads via MiXCR and lists one record per CDR3 protein. This table holds about 500,000 distinct CDR3 sequences, about a sixth found once. This chain uses TRBV11-1 with TRBJ2-5; D unclear. This clonotype was sampled from a man between 18 and 35 years old who received the YFV17D yellow fever vaccine. Sequencing used PBMCs, obtained more than 4 days after the first yellow fever vaccination. The CDR3 nucleotides read TGTGCCAGCAGCTCCCGGGTTGAAGAGACCCAGTACTTC. The encoded protein is CASSSRVEETQYF. Complete variable domain (other parts from reference TRBV11-1 and TRBJ2-5): EAEVAQSPRYKITEKSQAVAFWCDPISGHATLYWYRQILGQGPELLVQFQDESVVDDSQLPKDRFSAERLKGVDSTLKIQPAELGDSAMYLCASSSRVEETQYFGPGTRLLVL.